This is a list of T cell receptor beta chains from one sample in a study of shared clonotypes between healthy human individuals. The method was immunoSEQ multiplex PCR; TCRdb's version includes in-frame clones alone and lacks a portion of them. The sample has around 450,000 clones, 70% to 80% seen once; the top ten hold roughly 13%. Input material: PBMCs. These receptors all come from a woman aged 35 to 49 in good health. Some clones in this sample may be carry-over from other donors' samples. Both conserved end residues are part of each CDR3. A D gene is named only where the DNA matches it firmly. Clone size is shown for a subset of rows, as once, few, many or a class of expanded clone.

.,.,TRBJ1-4,TRBV5-1,TGCGCCAGCAGCGGGGCCCACGGAGAAAAACTGTTTTTT,CASSGAHGEKLFF
.,TRBD1,TRBJ1-5,TRBV2,TGTGCCAGCAGTTCTCCGGGACAGGGGAGTCAGCCCCAGCATTTT,CASSSPGQGSQPQHF
.,TRBD1,TRBJ1-2,TRBV5-1,TGCGCCAGCAGGGTAGCCCCCGGGACAGGGGGCTATGGCTACACCTTC,CASRVAPGTGGYGYTF
.,TRBD2,TRBJ2-7,TRBV18,TGTGCCAGCTCAGCACAACCGGGACTAGACTCTCTCGAGCAGTACTTC,CASSAQPGLDSLEQYF
.,TRBD2,TRBJ2-7,TRBV28,TGTGCCAGCAGTTTGACTAGCGGCGAGTCCTACGAGCAGTACTTC,CASSLTSGESYEQYF
once,.,TRBJ2-7,TRBV15,TGTGCCACCAGCAGAGATCGAACTACAATCGGGCAGTACTTC,CATSRDRTTIGQYF
.,TRBD1,TRBJ2-3,TRBV6-5,TGTGCCAGCAGTTACGGCCCAGGACAGGGGGAGGATACGCAGTATTTT,CASSYGPGQGEDTQYF
.,.,TRBJ2-5,TRBV11-2,TGTGCCAGCAGCTTGGGCGGGGACGCTGAGACCCAGTACTTC,CASSLGGDAETQYF
.,.,TRBJ2-1,TRBV4-3,TGCGCCAGCAGCCAAGAGGCCCCGGGGACGTTGGGTGAGCAGTTCTTC,CASSQEAPGTLGEQFF
.,TRBD1,TRBJ2-5,TRBV7-9,TGTGCCAGCAGCCGGAGTAGAGGGGGCCCCGTGCTAGAGACCCAGTACTTC,CASSRSRGGPVLETQYF
.,TRBD2,TRBJ2-5,TRBV2,TGTGCCAGCAGTGAACGACTAGCGGGAGGCCAAGAGACCCAGTACTTC,CASSERLAGGQETQYF
.,TRBD1,TRBJ1-1,TRBV18,TGTGCCAGCTCACAAGGACAGGCGAACACTGAAGCTTTCTTT,CASSQGQANTEAFF
.,.,TRBJ2-3,TRBV6-6,TGTGCCAGCAGTTCTCATTCGGACTACACAGATACGCAGTATTTT,CASSSHSDYTDTQYF
.,.,TRBJ2-7,TRBV19,TGTGCCAGTAGTACCCCGAACGAGCAGTACTTC,CASSTPNEQYF
.,.,TRBJ2-3,TRBV10-1,TGCGCCAGCAGTGATTCCAGCACAGATACGCAGTATTTT,CASSDSSTDTQYF
.,.,TRBJ2-1,TRBV7-9,TGTGCCAGCAGCCCAAGACTCTCCTACAATGAGCAGTTCTTC,CASSPRLSYNEQFF
.,TRBD1,TRBJ2-4,TRBV30,TGTGCCTGGAGTGGGGACAGGGGGGCCAAAAACATTCAGTACTTC,CAWSGDRGAKNIQYF
.,TRBD1,TRBJ1-2,TRBV10-3,TGTGCCATCAGTGAGACTGGACAGGGAGAGACTTATGGCTACACCTTC,CAISETGQGETYGYTF
few,.,TRBJ1-1,TRBV7-2,TGTGCCAGCAGCTTAGCGAGGGGGTACACTGAAGCTTTCTTT,CASSLARGYTEAFF
.,.,TRBJ2-7,TRBV11-2,TGTGCCAGCAGCTCTCAGAGGGTAGTGGGAGGTGAGCAGTACTTC,CASSSQRVVGGEQYF
many,.,TRBJ1-4,TRBV10-1,TGCGCCAGCAGTGTTAAGGGGGGGAGGAATAATGAAAAACTGTTTTTT,CASSVKGGRNNEKLFF
.,.,TRBJ1-5,TRBV6-1,TGTGCCAGCAGTGCGACAGGTCCCGCTTATAGCAATCAGCCCCAGCATTTT,CASSATGPAYSNQPQHF
.,TRBD2,TRBJ2-7,TRBV27,TGTGCCAGCAGTTTATTCGGGAGGGTCACCTACGAGCAGTACTTC,CASSLFGRVTYEQYF
.,TRBD2,TRBJ2-1,TRBV5-1,TGCGCCAGCAGCTTGGTGTCTAGCGGGGGCCTTAACAATGAGCAGTTCTTC,CASSLVSSGGLNNEQFF
.,TRBD2,TRBJ2-3,TRBV28,TGCGGAAGTAGCGGGAGACCTAAAGATACGCAGTATTTT,CGSSGRPKDTQYF
.,.,TRBJ1-1,TRBV6-1,TGTGCCAGCGCGGAGGGAATAGGGCGGAACACTGAAGCTTTCTTT,CASAEGIGRNTEAFF
.,.,TRBJ2-5,TRBV5-1,TGCGCCAGCAGCTTGGGGGGTGGCCGCCAATTAGAGACCCAGTACTTC,CASSLGGGRQLETQYF
.,TRBD2,TRBJ2-7,TRBV7-9,TGTGCCAGCAGGAAACTAGCGGGCTACGAGCAGTACTTC,CASRKLAGYEQYF